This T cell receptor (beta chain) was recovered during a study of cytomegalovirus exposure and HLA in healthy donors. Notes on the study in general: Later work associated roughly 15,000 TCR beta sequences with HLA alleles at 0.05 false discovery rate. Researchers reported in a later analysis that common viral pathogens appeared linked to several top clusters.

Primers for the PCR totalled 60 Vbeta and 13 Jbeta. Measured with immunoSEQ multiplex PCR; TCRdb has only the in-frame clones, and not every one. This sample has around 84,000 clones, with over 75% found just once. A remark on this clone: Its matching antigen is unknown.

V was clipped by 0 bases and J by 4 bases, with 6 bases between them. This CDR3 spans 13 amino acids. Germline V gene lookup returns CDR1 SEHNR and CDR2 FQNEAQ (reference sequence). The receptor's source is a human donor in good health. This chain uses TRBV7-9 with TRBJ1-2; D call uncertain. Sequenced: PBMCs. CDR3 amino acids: CASSLAHSYGYTF. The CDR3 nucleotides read TGTGCCAGCAGCTTAGCCCATAGCTATGGCTACACCTTC.